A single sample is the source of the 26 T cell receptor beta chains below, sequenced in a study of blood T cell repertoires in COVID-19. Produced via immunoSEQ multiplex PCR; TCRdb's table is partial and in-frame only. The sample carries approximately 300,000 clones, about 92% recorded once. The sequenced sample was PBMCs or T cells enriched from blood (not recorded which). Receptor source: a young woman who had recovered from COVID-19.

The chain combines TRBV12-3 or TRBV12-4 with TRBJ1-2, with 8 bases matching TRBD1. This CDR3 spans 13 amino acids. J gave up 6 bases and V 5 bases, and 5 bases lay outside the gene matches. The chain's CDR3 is CASSPRTGNGYTF. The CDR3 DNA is TGTGCCAGCAGTCCACGGACAGGGAATGGCTACACCTTC.

CDR3 nucleotides: TGTGCCAGCAGCCCCAAGCGTTCTGAGGGCCGAAACAATGAGCAGTTCTTC. It encodes CASSPKRSEGRNNEQFF. This rearrangement joins TRBV11-3 to TRBJ2-1; a possible D gene is TRBD2 (5 bases). Germline V gene data show CDR1 as SGHNT and CDR2 as YENEEA. The CDR3 consists of 17 residues. V was shortened by 5 bases and J by 5 bases, with 22 bases between the two germline ends.

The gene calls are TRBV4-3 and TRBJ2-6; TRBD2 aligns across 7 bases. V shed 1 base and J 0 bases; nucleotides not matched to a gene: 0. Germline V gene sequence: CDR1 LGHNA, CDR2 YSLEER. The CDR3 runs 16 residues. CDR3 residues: CASSQGGGSGANVLTF. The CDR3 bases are TGCGCCAGCAGCCAAGGGGGGGGCTCTGGGGCCAACGTCCTGACTTTC.

CDR3 region: CASSLYNTEAFF. The CDR3 bases are TGTGCCAGCAGTTTATATAACACTGAAGCTTTCTTT. The rearrangement joins TRBV12-3 or TRBV12-4 to TRBJ1-1, with unresolved D. The CDR3 has 12 amino acids. Trimming shortened V by 2 bases and J by 2 bases, and 3 bases separated the two germline ends.

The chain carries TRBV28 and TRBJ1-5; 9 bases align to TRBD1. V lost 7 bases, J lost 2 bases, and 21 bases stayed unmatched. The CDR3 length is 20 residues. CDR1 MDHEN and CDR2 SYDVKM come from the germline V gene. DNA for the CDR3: TGTGCCAGCATCACATGGGCACAGGGGGCGCTTACGGGGGGCAATCAGCCCCAGCATTTT. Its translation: CASITWAQGALTGGNQPQHF.

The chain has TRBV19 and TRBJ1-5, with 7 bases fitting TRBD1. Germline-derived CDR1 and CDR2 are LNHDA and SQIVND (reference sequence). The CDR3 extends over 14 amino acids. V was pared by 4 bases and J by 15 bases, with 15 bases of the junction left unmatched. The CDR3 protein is CASSRRQGVGVGHF. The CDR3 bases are TGTGCCAGTAGTAGGCGACAGGGAGTTGGGGTAGGGCATTTT.

The CDR3 nucleotides are TGTGCCAGCGCCGGGGGAGCGGGAGCCGCAGATACGCAGTATTTT. Protein product: CASAGGAGAADTQYF. J is TRBJ2-3 and V is TRBV7-3; TRBD2 matches at 8 bases. From germline, CDR1 is SGHTA and CDR2 FQGTGA. The trim removed 8 bases at V and 4 bases at J, leaving 11 bases unmatched. The CDR3 consists of 15 residues.

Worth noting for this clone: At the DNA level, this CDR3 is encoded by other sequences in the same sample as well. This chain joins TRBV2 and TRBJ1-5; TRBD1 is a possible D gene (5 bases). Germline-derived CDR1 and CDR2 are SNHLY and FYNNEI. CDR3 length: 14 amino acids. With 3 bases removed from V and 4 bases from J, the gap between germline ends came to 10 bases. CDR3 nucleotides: TGTGCCAGCAGTGACAGGGTAGGGAATCAGCCCCAGCATTTT. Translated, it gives CASSDRVGNQPQHF.

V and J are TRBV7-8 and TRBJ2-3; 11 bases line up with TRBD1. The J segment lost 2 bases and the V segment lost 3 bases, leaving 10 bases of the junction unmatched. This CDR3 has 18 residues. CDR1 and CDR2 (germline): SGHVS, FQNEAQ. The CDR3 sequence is CASSFLGRTGGHTDTQYF. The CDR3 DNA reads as TGTGCCAGCAGCTTTCTGGGGAGGACAGGGGGCCACACAGATACGCAGTATTTT.

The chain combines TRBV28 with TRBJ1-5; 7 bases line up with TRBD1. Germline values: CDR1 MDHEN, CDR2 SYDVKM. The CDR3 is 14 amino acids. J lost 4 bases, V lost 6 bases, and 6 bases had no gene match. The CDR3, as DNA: TGTGCCAGCAGACCGACAGGGCCTAATCAGCCCCAGCATTTT. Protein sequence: CASRPTGPNQPQHF.

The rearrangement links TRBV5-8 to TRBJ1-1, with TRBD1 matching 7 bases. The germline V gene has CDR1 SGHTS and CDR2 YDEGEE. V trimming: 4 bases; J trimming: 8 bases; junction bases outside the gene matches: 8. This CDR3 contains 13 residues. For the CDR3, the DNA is TGTGCCAGCAGCCGAGCTCGACAGGGAGAAGCTTTCTTT. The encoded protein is CASSRARQGEAFF.

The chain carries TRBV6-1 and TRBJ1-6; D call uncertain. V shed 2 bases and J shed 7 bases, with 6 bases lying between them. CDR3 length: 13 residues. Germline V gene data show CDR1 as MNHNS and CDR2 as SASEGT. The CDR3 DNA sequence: TGTGCCAGCAGTGAAAGGCGGAATTCACCCCTCCACTTT. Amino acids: CASSERRNSPLHF.

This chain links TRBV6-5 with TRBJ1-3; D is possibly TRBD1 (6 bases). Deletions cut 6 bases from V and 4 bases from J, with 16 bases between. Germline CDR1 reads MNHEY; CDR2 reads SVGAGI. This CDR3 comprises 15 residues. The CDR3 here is CASSRRDTQGNTIYF. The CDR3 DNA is TGTGCCAGCAGCCGACGGGACACGCAAGGAAACACCATATATTTT.

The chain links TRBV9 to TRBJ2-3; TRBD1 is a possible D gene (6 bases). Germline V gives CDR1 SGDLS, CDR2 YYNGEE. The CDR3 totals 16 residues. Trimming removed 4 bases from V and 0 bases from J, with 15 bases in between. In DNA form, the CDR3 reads TGTGCCAGCAGCCCCAGGGGAGCTCCTAGCACAGATACGCAGTATTTT. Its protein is CASSPRGAPSTDTQYF.

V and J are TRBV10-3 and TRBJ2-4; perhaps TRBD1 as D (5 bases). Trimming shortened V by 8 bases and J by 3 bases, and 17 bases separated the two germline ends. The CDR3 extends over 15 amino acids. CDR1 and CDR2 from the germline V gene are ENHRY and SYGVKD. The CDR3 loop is CAIGVGRGDKNIQYF. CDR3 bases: TGTGCCATCGGCGTCGGTAGGGGCGACAAAAACATTCAGTACTTC.

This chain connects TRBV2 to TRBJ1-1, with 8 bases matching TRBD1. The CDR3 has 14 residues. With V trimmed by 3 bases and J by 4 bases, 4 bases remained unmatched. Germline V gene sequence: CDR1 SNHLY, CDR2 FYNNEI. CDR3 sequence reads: CASSDGQGSTEAFF. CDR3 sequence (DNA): TGTGCCAGCAGTGACGGACAGGGATCCACTGAAGCTTTCTTT.

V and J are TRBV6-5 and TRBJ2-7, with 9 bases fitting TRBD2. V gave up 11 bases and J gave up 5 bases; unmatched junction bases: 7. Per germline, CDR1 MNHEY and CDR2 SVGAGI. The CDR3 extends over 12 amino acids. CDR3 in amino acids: CAAGGPIDEQYF. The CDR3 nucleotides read TGTGCCGCGGGGGGGCCGATCGACGAGCAGTACTTC.

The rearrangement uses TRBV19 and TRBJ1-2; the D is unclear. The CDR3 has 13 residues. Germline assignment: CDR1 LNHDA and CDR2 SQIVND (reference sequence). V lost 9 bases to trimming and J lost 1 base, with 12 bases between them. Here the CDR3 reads CASGEGFNYGYTF. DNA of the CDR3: TGTGCCAGCGGGGAGGGTTTTAACTATGGCTACACCTTC.

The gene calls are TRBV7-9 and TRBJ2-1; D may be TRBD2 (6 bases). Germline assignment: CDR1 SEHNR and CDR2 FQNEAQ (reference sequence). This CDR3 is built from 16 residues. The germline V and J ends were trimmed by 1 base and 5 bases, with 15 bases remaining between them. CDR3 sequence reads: CASSLGDSDRDNEQFF. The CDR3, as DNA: TGTGCCAGCAGCTTAGGGGACTCGGACCGAGACAATGAGCAGTTCTTC.

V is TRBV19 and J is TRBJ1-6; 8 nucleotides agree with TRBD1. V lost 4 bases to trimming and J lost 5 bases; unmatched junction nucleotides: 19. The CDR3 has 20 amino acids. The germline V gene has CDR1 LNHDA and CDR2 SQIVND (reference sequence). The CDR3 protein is CASSTRGTGQLNEHNSPLHF. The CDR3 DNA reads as TGTGCCAGTAGTACCCGGGGGACAGGCCAGCTTAACGAGCATAATTCACCCCTCCACTTT. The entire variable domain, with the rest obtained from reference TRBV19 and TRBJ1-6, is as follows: DGGITQSPKYLFRKEGQNVTLSCEQNLNHDAMYWYRQDPGQGLRLIYYSQIVNDFQKGDIAEGYSVSREKKESFPLTVTSAQKNPTAFYLCASSTRGTGQLNEHNSPLHFGNGTRLTVT.

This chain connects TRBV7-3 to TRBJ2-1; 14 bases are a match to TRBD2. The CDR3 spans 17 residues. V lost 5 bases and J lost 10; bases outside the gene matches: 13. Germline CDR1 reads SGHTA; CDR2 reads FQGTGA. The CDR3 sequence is CASSNPTGTSGSREQFF. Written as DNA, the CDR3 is TGTGCCAGCAGCAACCCAACCGGGACTAGCGGGAGTAGGGAGCAGTTCTTC.

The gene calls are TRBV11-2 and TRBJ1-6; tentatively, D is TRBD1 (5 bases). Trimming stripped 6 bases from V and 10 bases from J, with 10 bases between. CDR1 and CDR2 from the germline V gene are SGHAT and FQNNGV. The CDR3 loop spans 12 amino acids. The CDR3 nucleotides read TGTGCCAGCAGGGGGCCAGGGTCACCCCTCCACTTT. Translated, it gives CASRGPGSPLHF.

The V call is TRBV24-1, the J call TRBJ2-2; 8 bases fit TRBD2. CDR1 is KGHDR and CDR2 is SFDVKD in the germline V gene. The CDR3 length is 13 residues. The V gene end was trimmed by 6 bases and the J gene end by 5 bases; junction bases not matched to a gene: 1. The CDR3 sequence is CATSTSGTGELFF. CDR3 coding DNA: TGTGCCACCAGTACTAGCGGTACCGGGGAGCTGTTTTTT.

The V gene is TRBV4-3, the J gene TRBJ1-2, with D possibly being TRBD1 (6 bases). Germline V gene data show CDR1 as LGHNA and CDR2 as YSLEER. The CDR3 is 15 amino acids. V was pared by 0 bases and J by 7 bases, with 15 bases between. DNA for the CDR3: TGCGCCAGCAGCCAAGAGAGTACAGGGTTTAGTGGCTACACCTTC. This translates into CASSQESTGFSGYTF.

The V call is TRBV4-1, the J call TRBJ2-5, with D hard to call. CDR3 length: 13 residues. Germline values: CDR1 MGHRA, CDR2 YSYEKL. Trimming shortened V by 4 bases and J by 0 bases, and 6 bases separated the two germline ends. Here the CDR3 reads CASSRSNQETQYF. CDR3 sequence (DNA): TGCGCCAGCAGCCGTAGTAACCAAGAGACCCAGTACTTC.

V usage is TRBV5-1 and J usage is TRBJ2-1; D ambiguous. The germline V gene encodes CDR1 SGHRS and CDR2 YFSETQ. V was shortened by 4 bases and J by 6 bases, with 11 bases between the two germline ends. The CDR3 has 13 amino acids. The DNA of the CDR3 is TGCGCCAGCAGCGTAGGTAGACTCAATGAGCAGTTCTTC. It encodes CASSVGRLNEQFF.